A single T cell receptor (beta chain) is shown here with its context. Measured with immunoSEQ multiplex PCR; TCRdb has only the in-frame clones, and not every one. The repertoire includes hundreds of thousands of clones, around 90% of them detected once, and roughly 7.4% sits in the top ten. These data belong to a study of blood T cell repertoires in COVID-19. At the level of the study: Sites in the United States, Italy and Spain provided acute and convalescent COVID-19 samples.

Germline CDR1 and CDR2: LGHDT and YNNKEL (reference sequence). The CDR3 length is 12 residues. The ends were cut back, 1 base at V and 8 bases at J, with 8 bases in the middle. It was during active infection that Seattle patients were enrolled and then longitudinally followed. The chain recombines TRBV3-1 (or the pseudogene TRBV3-2) with TRBJ1-1; D unresolved. The receptor comes from a woman in her forties or fifties with COVID-19, enrolled during active disease. The material sequenced was peripheral blood. CDR3 DNA: TGTGCCAGCAGCCAAGGGCCCGGGGAAGCTTTCTTT. The encoded protein is CASSQGPGEAFF.